A single T cell receptor (beta chain) is shown here with its context. Its matching antigen is unknown. The sample originates from a study of radiation and T cells in renal cell carcinoma. Study results and caveats: Pretreatment tumor biopsies were lacking, so baseline clonotypes are unknown.

Sequencing was performed with immunoSEQ multiplex PCR; in TCRdb, only in-frame clones are kept and a portion is missing. The top ten hold roughly 4% of the sample, which has around 140,000 clones, around 89% seen once. Documented time point: baseline pretreatment blood. Regarding treatment: 15 Gy SBRT to primary tumor, nephrectomy 4 weeks later. The CDR3 runs to 15 residues. V was clipped by 0 bases and J by 4 bases, with 12 bases between them. CDR1 and CDR2 (germline): MNHNY, SVGAGI (reference sequence). The receptor comes from a woman in her 70s with renal cell carcinoma. V is TRBV6-6 and J is TRBJ1-1; D remains unclear. The material sequenced was blood, taken from a patient whose treatment included radiotherapy and nephrectomy. CDR3 DNA: TGTGCCAGCAGTTACTCGATCGAACAGACCACTGAAGCTTTCTTT. This codes for CASSYSIEQTTEAFF.